This T cell receptor beta chain comes out of a study of long-term antiretroviral therapy in people with HIV. Study results and limitations: Although diversity increased after ART, it remained lower than in transplant donor controls. Older ART regimens may have been in use when blood was drawn between the mid-2000s and the late 2010s. HIV repertoires spanned narrower CDR3 length ranges than controls.

The run of the v3.0 immunoSEQ assay was at survey level. Sequenced by immunoSEQ multiplex PCR; TCRdb stores in-frame clones only, minus some. The profile shows about 36,000 clones, 70% to 90% of them singletons. At least one PBMC sample before ART and at least two after were required. Notes on this clone: Its specificity is not known.

The receptor was isolated from a man aged 18-30 years with HIV. This specimen was unsorted PBMCs, taken 2.2 years after starting antiretroviral therapy.

CDR3 coding DNA: TGTGCCAGCATCGGGACATACAATGAGCAGTTCTTC. Amino acids: CASIGTYNEQFF. The chain links TRBV27 to TRBJ2-1; D perhaps matches TRBD1 (6 bases). The V and J ends lost 7 bases and 4 bases respectively, with 8 bases between them. The CDR3 has 12 amino acids. Germline V gene lookup returns CDR1 MNHEY and CDR2 SMNVEV (reference sequence).